A selection of T cell receptor beta chains follows, all from one sample in a study of memory CD4+ T cells and cytomegalovirus serostatus. Sequencing used immunoSEQ multiplex PCR; TCRdb keeps in-frame clones, though not all of them. The data hold around 41,000 clones, with over 60% observed a single time. Sequencing used memory CD4+ T cells from blood. These receptors came from an adult in good health and CMV-seronegative. Each CDR3 is given with its conserved first and last residue. The D gene is left open where the match is weak. A clone size is listed for some rows: how often the clone was seen (once, few, many), or a class if it is expanded.

J | D | size | V | DNA | CDR3
TRBJ1-1 | - | - | TRBV5-1 | TGCGCCAGCAGCTTGGACAGGGCGGACACTGAAGCTTTCTTT | CASSLDRADTEAFF
TRBJ1-4 | - | - | TRBV19 | TGTGCCAGTAGTATCGGAGGGAATAATGAAAAACTGTTTTTT | CASSIGGNNEKLFF
TRBJ2-7 | - | - | TRBV2 | TGTGCCAGCAGGTACCCGGGACTTTACGAGCAGTACTTC | CASRYPGLYEQYF
TRBJ1-2 | TRBD1 | - | TRBV7-9 | TGTGCCAGCAGCTCCTCGACAGGGGGACTGAACTATGGCTACACCTTC | CASSSSTGGLNYGYTF
TRBJ1-5 | TRBD1 | few | TRBV5-1 | TGCGCCAGCAGGCGGGACAGGAATCAGCCCCAGCATTTT | CASRRDRNQPQHF
TRBJ2-5 | TRBD2 | - | TRBV28 | TGTGCCAGCAGGATCGGACTAGCGGGAGTAATGGAGACCCAGTACTTC | CASRIGLAGVMETQYF
TRBJ1-5 | TRBD1 | few | TRBV19 | TGTGCCAGTAGTATCAGGGGGCGAGAGCCCCAGCATTTT | CASSIRGREPQHF
TRBJ2-4 | TRBD1 | few | TRBV2 | TGTGCCAGCAGTGAAGGGACAGGGCAGGCCAAAAACATTCAGTACTTC | CASSEGTGQAKNIQYF
TRBJ2-7 | TRBD2 | - | TRBV5-1 | TGCGCCAGCTCCCGGGGACTAGTCGCCTACGAGCAGTACTTC | CASSRGLVAYEQYF
TRBJ2-3 | TRBD2 | - | TRBV19 | TGTGCCAGTAGTGCGTTGACTAGCGGCAGATCAGATACGCAGTATTTT | CASSALTSGRSDTQYF
TRBJ1-2 | TRBD1 | - | TRBV19 | TGTGCCAGTAGCCCAGGGGGCTCCTATGGCTACACCTTC | CASSPGGSYGYTF
TRBJ1-1 | - | - | TRBV5-6 | TGTGCCAGCAGCCTTTCTAGGGGCACTGAAGCTTTCTTT | CASSLSRGTEAFF
TRBJ2-1 | TRBD2 | - | TRBV5-6 | TGTGCCAGCAGCTTCGGGACTAGCGGATTAACGCAGTTCTTC | CASSFGTSGLTQFF
TRBJ2-6 | - | - | TRBV2 | TGTGCCAGCAGTGACGAGGGATCTGGGGCCAACGTCCTGACTTTC | CASSDEGSGANVLTF
TRBJ2-7 | TRBD1 | - | TRBV28 | TGTGCCAGCAGAGCTCCAACAGGGGGCGGAGGGTACGAGCAGTACTTC | CASRAPTGGGGYEQYF
TRBJ1-1 | - | few | TRBV28 | TGTGCCAGCAGTTTGATGAACACTGAAGCTTTCTTT | CASSLMNTEAFF
TRBJ1-1 | - | - | TRBV20-1 | TGCAGTTCGGACAGAAACACTGAAGCTTTCTTT | CSSDRNTEAFF
TRBJ2-7 | - | - | TRBV2 | TGTGCCAGCACGACTTATATCTACAGCCGGTCGTACTTC | CASTTYIYSRSYF
TRBJ2-4 | - | once | TRBV7-2 | TGTGCCAGCAGCCCAGGGGGGGACATTCAGTACTTC | CASSPGGDIQYF
TRBJ2-5 | - | - | TRBV2 | TGTGCCAGCAGGTACAGCGGCCTTACAGAGACCCAGTACTTC | CASRYSGLTETQYF
TRBJ2-7 | TRBD2 | - | TRBV19 | TGTGCCAGTAGTATTGGACTAGCGGGAGGGGTTTCCTACGAGCAGTACTTC | CASSIGLAGGVSYEQYF
TRBJ2-7 | TRBD2 | - | TRBV19 | TGTGCCAGTTCGCGTACTAGCGGGGCCTACGAGCAGTACTTC | CASSRTSGAYEQYF
TRBJ1-4 | - | - | TRBV29-1 | TGCAGCGTTGCATTGACAGGAAATGAAAAACTGTTTTTT | CSVALTGNEKLFF
TRBJ1-5 | - | - | TRBV7-9 | TGTGCCAGCAGCTCGACAGGCAATCAGCCCCAGCATTTT | CASSSTGNQPQHF
TRBJ2-3 | TRBD2 | - | TRBV7-9 | TGTGCCAGCAGCTTAGGAGCGGGACTACTACTCACAGATACGCAGTATTTT | CASSLGAGLLLTDTQYF
TRBJ2-3 | TRBD2 | - | TRBV11-3 | TGTGCCAGCAGCTATGGGGCGGGGGTTGCCGGTACGCAGTATTTT | CASSYGAGVAGTQYF
TRBJ1-1 | TRBD1 | few | TRBV18 | TGTGCCAGCTCACCCCCTGGACAGGCGAGGACTGAAGCTTTCTTT | CASSPPGQARTEAFF
TRBJ1-1 | - | few | TRBV11-2 | TGTGCCAGCAGCTTATTGGGGGCTGGGAACACTGAAGCTTTCTTT | CASSLLGAGNTEAFF
TRBJ1-5 | - | - | TRBV28 | TGTGCCAGCAGTTACCTGGTGGGAGGGAACCAGCCCCAGCATTTT | CASSYLVGGNQPQHF
TRBJ2-1 | - | - | TRBV5-5 | TGTGCCAGCAGCTTGGATAGCACCTCCAATGAGCAGTTCTTC | CASSLDSTSNEQFF
TRBJ2-7 | - | - | TRBV15 | TGTGCCACCAGCAGAGATCGTCGGGGGACCTACGAGCAGTACTTC | CATSRDRRGTYEQYF
TRBJ1-2 | - | - | TRBV28 | TGTGCCAGCAGGGGCCCTGGGCAGGGGATAAGCGGCTACACCTTC | CASRGPGQGISGYTF
TRBJ2-5 | - | - | TRBV7-2 | TGTGCCAGCGAAGGTCGGCTACCAGAGACCCAGTACTTC | CASEGRLPETQYF
TRBJ2-1 | TRBD2 | few | TRBV11-2 | TGTGCCAGCAGCTTAGGCGGGAGCCAGTTCTTC | CASSLGGSQFF
TRBJ2-2 | TRBD1 | - | TRBV10-3 | TGTGCCATCAGTGAAGGACAGGGGAGGAGCACCGGGGAGCTGTTTTTT | CAISEGQGRSTGELFF
TRBJ1-5 | TRBD1 | - | TRBV28 | TGTGCCAGCCAGACCGGACAGGTGGGTCAGCCCCAGCATTTT | CASQTGQVGQPQHF
TRBJ2-3 | TRBD1 | - | TRBV7-3 | TGTGCCAGCGGAACCGGGACAGTACGAGATACGCAGTATTTT | CASGTGTVRDTQYF
TRBJ2-5 | - | - | TRBV11-2 | TGTGCCACCGCCGTTCTCGACCAAGAGACCCAGTACTTC | CATAVLDQETQYF
TRBJ1-2 | TRBD1 | few | TRBV4-3 | TGCGCCAGCAGCCAAGATGTGGGACAGAACTATGGCTACACCTTC | CASSQDVGQNYGYTF
TRBJ1-5 | - | few | TRBV28 | TGTGCCAGCAGTTTCGCAGGGACTAATCAGCCCCAGCATTTT | CASSFAGTNQPQHF
TRBJ2-2 | - | - | TRBV30 | TGTGCCTGGAGATCAGAGAATCACGGGGAGCTGTTTTTT | CAWRSENHGELFF
TRBJ1-2 | - | - | TRBV4-3 | TGCGCCAGCAGCCCCTGGGGTGGGGCCGATAACTATGGCTACACCTTC | CASSPWGGADNYGYTF
TRBJ2-3 | TRBD2 | - | TRBV7-8 | TGTGCCAGCAGCTTAGATTGGACTAGCGGGAGTGCTTCTCGCACAGATACGCAGTATTTT | CASSLDWTSGSASRTDTQYF
TRBJ2-7 | - | - | TRBV7-2 | TGTGCCAGCAGCTTAGATGGGTACTACGAGCAGTACTTC | CASSLDGYYEQYF
TRBJ2-2 | TRBD1 | - | TRBV10-3 | TGTGCCATCAGTCGATCCGGGACAGACAATTTAAACACCGGGGAGCTGTTTTTT | CAISRSGTDNLNTGELFF
TRBJ2-6 | - | - | TRBV29-1 | TGCAGCGTTGTGGACAGCTTAAGCTCTGGGGCCAACGTCCTGACTTTC | CSVVDSLSSGANVLTF
TRBJ1-5 | - | - | TRBV5-1 | TGCGCCAGCAGCCAGGACACGGGTGGCCAGCCCCAGCATTTT | CASSQDTGGQPQHF
TRBJ2-7 | - | once | TRBV19 | TGTGCCAGTAAGAAGAGGGCGGATAGCTCCTACGAGCAGTACTTC | CASKKRADSSYEQYF
TRBJ1-3 | - | - | TRBV28 | TGTGCCACTGACAGCTACTCTGGAAACACCATATATTTT | CATDSYSGNTIYF
TRBJ2-4 | - | - | TRBV15 | TGTGCCACCAGCACAAGAGGATTACTAGCCAAAAACATTCAGTACTTC | CATSTRGLLAKNIQYF
TRBJ1-2 | - | - | TRBV25-1 | TGTGCCAGCAGTAGGAAGCTTAACTATGGCTACACCTTC | CASSRKLNYGYTF
TRBJ1-2 | TRBD1 | - | TRBV30 | TGTGCCTGGAGCGAGGGGAGGGACAGTGGCCGCTTC | CAWSEGRDSGRF
TRBJ1-5 | - | - | TRBV6-1 | TGTGCCAGCAGTGAAGCGTTTGTGACCTCTTCGTCCCAGCATTTT | CASSEAFVTSSSQHF
TRBJ2-1 | - | - | TRBV4-3 | TGCGCCAGCAGCCAAGATCCCTTAAGGGGCTTGCCCTACAATGAGCAGTTCTTC | CASSQDPLRGLPYNEQFF
TRBJ2-5 | TRBD2 | once | TRBV27 | TGTGCCAGCGGTGGTTCGGGAGGGCTAGGGGAGACCCAGTACTTC | CASGGSGGLGETQYF